The rows below give T cell receptor beta chains drawn from one sample of a study of type 1 regulatory T cells. TCRdb re-called the reads with MiXCR, one entry per CDR3 protein. The table shows 60,000 to 70,000 distinct CDR3 sequences, with about 69% occurring only once. Antigens for these TCRs are unknown. The sequencing input was cultured T cells, either the whole culture or a sorted T cell fraction (not recorded which). The receptors were sampled from a human donor in good health. Both conserved end residues are part of each CDR3. D genes are given only for firm matches. Clone size, where shown, is once, few, many, or a class for clones that have expanded.

v_gene: TRBV5-1
d_gene: TRBD2
j_gene: TRBJ2-1
abundance: .
CDR3nt: TGCGCCAGCACATATAACAGGGTCGGGGGGGATGAGCAGTTCTTC
CDR3aa: CASTYNRVGGDEQFF

v_gene: TRBV27
d_gene: .
j_gene: TRBJ2-2
abundance: .
CDR3nt: TGTGCCAGCAGTTTAGTCTACACCGGGGAGCTGTTTTTT
CDR3aa: CASSLVYTGELFF

v_gene: TRBV12-3/TRBV12-4
d_gene: TRBD1
j_gene: TRBJ2-5
abundance: .
CDR3nt: TGTGCCAGCAGCACTCGGGACAGGGAAGAGACCCAGTACTTC
CDR3aa: CASSTRDREETQYF

v_gene: TRBV20-1
d_gene: TRBD2
j_gene: TRBJ2-7
abundance: once
CDR3nt: TGCAGTGCTTCTCCGGCGGGAGACGCGGTTTACTACGAGCAGTACTTC
CDR3aa: CSASPAGDAVYYEQYF

v_gene: TRBV20-1
d_gene: TRBD2
j_gene: TRBJ2-3
abundance: .
CDR3nt: TGCAGTGCTAGATCCCGACTAGCGGGAGTAACCGATACGCAGTATTTT
CDR3aa: CSARSRLAGVTDTQYF

v_gene: TRBV4-3
d_gene: TRBD2
j_gene: TRBJ2-4
abundance: few
CDR3nt: TGCGCCAGCAGCCAAGATTTACTAGCGGGAGGAAACATTCAGTACTTC
CDR3aa: CASSQDLLAGGNIQYF

v_gene: TRBV19
d_gene: TRBD2
j_gene: TRBJ2-1
abundance: .
CDR3nt: TGTGCCAGCAATAGCGGGAGGACGGTGAATGAGCAGTTCTTC
CDR3aa: CASNSGRTVNEQFF

v_gene: TRBV6-6
d_gene: TRBD1
j_gene: TRBJ2-3
abundance: .
CDR3nt: TGTGCCAGCAGCCCCCGGGAAGGGGGCTTGGCAGATACGCAGTATTTT
CDR3aa: CASSPREGGLADTQYF

v_gene: TRBV5-1
d_gene: .
j_gene: TRBJ2-6
abundance: many
CDR3nt: TGCGCCAGCAGCGGAGTTGAGCCCGGGGCCAACGTCCTGACTTTC
CDR3aa: CASSGVEPGANVLTF

v_gene: TRBV10-2
d_gene: .
j_gene: TRBJ1-2
abundance: once
CDR3nt: TGCGCCAGCAGTGAAGGGGACTCCAGGCTGGGCTATGGCTACACCTTC
CDR3aa: CASSEGDSRLGYGYTF

v_gene: TRBV19
d_gene: .
j_gene: TRBJ2-2
abundance: .
CDR3nt: TGTGCCAGTAGTATAAACGTTAACACCGGGGAGCTGTTTTTT
CDR3aa: CASSINVNTGELFF

v_gene: TRBV27
d_gene: TRBD1
j_gene: TRBJ2-1
abundance: .
CDR3nt: TGTGCCGGCAGTCAGGACAGGGGAGCGGGTGAGCAGTTCTTC
CDR3aa: CAGSQDRGAGEQFF

v_gene: TRBV20-1
d_gene: .
j_gene: TRBJ2-1
abundance: .
CDR3nt: TGCAGTGCTTCTGAGCGGAGCTCCTACAATGAGCAGTTCTTC
CDR3aa: CSASERSSYNEQFF

v_gene: TRBV7-2
d_gene: .
j_gene: TRBJ2-7
abundance: .
CDR3nt: TGTGCCAGCAGCTCAGAGGTCCTCTACGAGCAGTACTTC
CDR3aa: CASSSEVLYEQYF

v_gene: TRBV11-2
d_gene: .
j_gene: TRBJ2-7
abundance: few
CDR3nt: TGTGCCAGCAGCTTAGTTTTGCGAGACTACGAGCAGTACTTC
CDR3aa: CASSLVLRDYEQYF

v_gene: TRBV27
d_gene: TRBD2
j_gene: TRBJ2-1
abundance: few
CDR3nt: TGTGCCAGCAGTCCTAGTATTGCTAGCGGCAGCTACAATGAGCAGTTCTTC
CDR3aa: CASSPSIASGSYNEQFF

v_gene: TRBV12-3/TRBV12-4
d_gene: .
j_gene: TRBJ1-5
abundance: .
CDR3nt: TGTGCCAGCAGTTTCGGATTCGGCAATCAGCCCCAGCATTTT
CDR3aa: CASSFGFGNQPQHF

v_gene: TRBV2
d_gene: .
j_gene: TRBJ1-2
abundance: .
CDR3nt: TGTGCCAGCGGGGTTACCCGGGGGCAGGATAACTATGGCTACACCTTC
CDR3aa: CASGVTRGQDNYGYTF

v_gene: TRBV20-1
d_gene: .
j_gene: TRBJ2-2
abundance: .
CDR3nt: TGCAGTGCTGGCACGGGGGCCGGGGAGCTGTTTTTT
CDR3aa: CSAGTGAGELFF

v_gene: TRBV7-2
d_gene: .
j_gene: TRBJ2-1
abundance: .
CDR3nt: TGTGCCAGCAGCGTAGCTTCCGGGACGGGTTACAATGAGCAGTTCTTC
CDR3aa: CASSVASGTGYNEQFF

v_gene: TRBV5-1
d_gene: .
j_gene: TRBJ2-5
abundance: .
CDR3nt: TGCGCCAGCAGCTTGGCTCCGGGGGAGACCCAGTACTTC
CDR3aa: CASSLAPGETQYF

v_gene: TRBV6-5
d_gene: TRBD2
j_gene: TRBJ2-1
abundance: .
CDR3nt: TGTGCCAGCAGCGAGGGACTAGCGGGCCACAATGAGCAGTTCTTC
CDR3aa: CASSEGLAGHNEQFF

v_gene: TRBV14
d_gene: TRBD1
j_gene: TRBJ2-1
abundance: once
CDR3nt: TGTGCCAGCAGCCGCCAGGGGGAGATAGGCAATGAGCAGTTCTTC
CDR3aa: CASSRQGEIGNEQFF

v_gene: TRBV29-1
d_gene: TRBD1
j_gene: TRBJ2-1
abundance: .
CDR3nt: TGCAGCGTTTGGGGTACAGGGGGGTACAATGAGCAGTTCTTC
CDR3aa: CSVWGTGGYNEQFF